These 12 T cell receptor beta chains came from one sample sequenced in a study of OX40 agonist ivuxolimab in advanced cancers. The repertoire was sequenced with immunoSEQ multiplex PCR; TCRdb's copy has only in-frame clones and lacks some. Of 60,000 to 90,000 clones listed, around 85% are singletons. Sample: CD4+ or CD8+ T cells sorted from blood, taken in a trial of the OX40 agonist ivuxolimab. Receptor source: an adult with an advanced solid tumor such as melanoma, head and neck, liver or kidney cancer.

The genes are TRBV10-3 and TRBJ2-3; the match to TRBD2 covers 9 bases. This CDR3 has 17 amino acids. CDR1 is ENHRY and CDR2 is SYGVKD in the germline V gene. V lost 3 bases, J lost 2 bases, and 9 bases stayed unmatched. CDR3 bases: TGTGCCATCAGTGAAGCGGGAGGTTCACCTTTCACAGATACGCAGTATTTT. Amino acids: CAISEAGGSPFTDTQYF.

This rearrangement joins TRBV4-1 to TRBJ1-2; 9 positions match TRBD1. The CDR3 runs 15 residues. V was pared by 1 base and J by 2 bases, with 2 bases of the junction left unmatched. Germline assignment: CDR1 MGHRA and CDR2 YSYEKL. In DNA, the CDR3 is TGCGCCAGCAGCCAAGGGGACAGGGCGAACTATGGCTACACCTTC. This translates into CASSQGDRANYGYTF.

The table lists this clone with a few counts. V is TRBV7-3 and J is TRBJ2-6; tentatively, D is TRBD1 or TRBD2 (6 bases each). The CDR3 extends over 17 amino acids. Germline V gene data show CDR1 as SGHTA and CDR2 as FQGTGA. The germline V and J ends were trimmed by 3 bases and 2 bases, with 14 bases remaining between them. CDR3 residues: CASSFRGGTAGANVLTF. The CDR3 DNA sequence: TGTGCCAGCAGCTTTCGAGGGGGGACGGCTGGGGCCAACGTCCTGACTTTC. The whole variable domain, remainder taken from reference TRBV7-3 and TRBJ2-6, is GAGVSQTPSNKVTEKGKYVELRCDPISGHTALYWYRQSLGQGPEFLIYFQGTGAADDSGLPNDRFFAVRPEGSVSTLKIQRTERGDSAVYLCASSFRGGTAGANVLTFGAGSRLTVL.

V is TRBV28 and J is TRBJ1-2; D is uncertain. CDR3 size: 11 residues. Looked up from germline, CDR1 is MDHEN and CDR2 is SYDVKM. The V and J ends lost 8 bases and 0 bases respectively, with 4 bases between them. The CDR3 region is CASYSNYGYTF. The CDR3 DNA follows: TGTGCCAGCTATTCTAACTATGGCTACACCTTC.

In its sample, this clone was seen once. The chain recombines TRBV7-9 with TRBJ2-3; 13 bases line up with TRBD2. Germline V CDR1 and CDR2: SEHNR, FQNEAQ (reference sequence). This CDR3 has 18 residues. V lost 5 bases and J lost 0; bases outside the gene matches: 8. CDR3 nucleotide sequence: TGTGCCAGCAGCCCGGGACTAGCGGGATTGTTAAGCACAGATACGCAGTATTTT. Protein sequence: CASSPGLAGLLSTDTQYF.

The chain has TRBV7-2 and TRBJ1-2; TRBD1 is a possible D gene (6 bases). V lost 0 bases to trimming and J lost 4 bases, with 15 bases between them. Per germline, CDR1 SGHTA and CDR2 FQGNSA. The CDR3 has 16 amino acids. CDR3 in amino acids: CASSLALGRGIYGYTF. DNA for the CDR3: TGTGCCAGCAGCTTAGCGCTCGGCAGGGGCATCTATGGCTACACCTTC.

The chain uses TRBV27 and TRBJ2-2; the D gene is possibly TRBD1 (5 bases). CDR3 length equals 15 residues. Trimming took off 5 bases at V and 4 bases at J, with 14 bases between the two ends. Per the germline V gene, CDR1 is MNHEY and CDR2 is SMNVEV (reference sequence). This chain's CDR3 is CASSGYRYGTGELFF. CDR3 in DNA: TGTGCCAGCAGTGGGTACAGGTACGGCACCGGGGAGCTGTTTTTT.

The chain employs TRBV6-5 and TRBJ2-2; TRBD1 matches 10 bases. V was pared by 6 bases and J by 6 bases, with 7 bases of the junction left unmatched. The CDR3 is 15 amino acids. Germline V gene data show CDR1 as MNHEY and CDR2 as SVGAGI. CDR3 amino acids: CASSQGQGWAGELFF. CDR3 nucleotides: TGTGCCAGCAGCCAGGGACAGGGGTGGGCCGGGGAGCTGTTTTTT.

This rearrangement joins TRBV2 to TRBJ2-3; 8 bases match TRBD1. The CDR3 runs 15 residues. The V gene's germline CDR1 is SNHLY and CDR2 FYNNEI. After removal of 6 bases from V and 3 bases from J, the junction contained 8 bases not matched to a gene. Written as DNA, the CDR3 is TGTGCCAGCAGGATTAGGACAGGGCGGACAGATACGCAGTATTTT. It yields the protein CASRIRTGRTDTQYF.

This chain uses TRBV7-2 with TRBJ2-2; 8 positions match TRBD2. Germline V lookup: CDR1 SGHTA, CDR2 FQGNSA. This CDR3 contains 16 residues. The V gene end was trimmed by 5 bases and the J gene end by 10 bases; junction bases not matched to a gene: 15. Here the CDR3 DNA reads TGTGCCAGCAGCCCAGCCCCAACTCAACTAGCGGAGGAGCTGTTTTTT. Protein sequence: CASSPAPTQLAEELFF.

CDR3 amino acids: CASMTGGAGANVLTF. In nucleotides, the CDR3 is TGTGCCAGCATGACAGGGGGCGCTGGGGCCAACGTCCTGACTTTC. V usage is TRBV6-1 and J usage is TRBJ2-6, with 10 nucleotides matching TRBD1. Germline values: CDR1 MNHNS, CDR2 SASEGT. CDR3 length equals 15 residues. The V and J ends lost 7 bases and 2 bases, in that order; junction bases with no gene match: 2.

The chain combines TRBV5-1 with TRBJ2-1, with 7 bases fitting TRBD2. The CDR3 is 15 residues long. With 5 bases clipped from V and 4 bases from J, the junction kept 9 bases outside the gene matches. Germline values: CDR1 SGHRS, CDR2 YFSETQ. The CDR3 nucleotides read TGCGCCAGCAGACCTGCCCAGCGGGATTACAATGAGCAGTTCTTC. This encodes CASRPAQRDYNEQFF.